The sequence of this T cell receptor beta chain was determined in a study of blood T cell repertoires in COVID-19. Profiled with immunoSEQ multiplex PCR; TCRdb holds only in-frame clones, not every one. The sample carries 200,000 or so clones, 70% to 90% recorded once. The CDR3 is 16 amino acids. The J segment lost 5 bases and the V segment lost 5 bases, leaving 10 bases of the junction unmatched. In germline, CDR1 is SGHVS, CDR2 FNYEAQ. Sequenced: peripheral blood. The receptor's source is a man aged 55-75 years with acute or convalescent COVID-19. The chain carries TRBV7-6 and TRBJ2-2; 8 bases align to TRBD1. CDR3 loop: CASSQAQGARTGELFF. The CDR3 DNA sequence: TGTGCCAGCAGCCAGGCGCAGGGGGCGCGGACCGGGGAGCTGTTTTTT.